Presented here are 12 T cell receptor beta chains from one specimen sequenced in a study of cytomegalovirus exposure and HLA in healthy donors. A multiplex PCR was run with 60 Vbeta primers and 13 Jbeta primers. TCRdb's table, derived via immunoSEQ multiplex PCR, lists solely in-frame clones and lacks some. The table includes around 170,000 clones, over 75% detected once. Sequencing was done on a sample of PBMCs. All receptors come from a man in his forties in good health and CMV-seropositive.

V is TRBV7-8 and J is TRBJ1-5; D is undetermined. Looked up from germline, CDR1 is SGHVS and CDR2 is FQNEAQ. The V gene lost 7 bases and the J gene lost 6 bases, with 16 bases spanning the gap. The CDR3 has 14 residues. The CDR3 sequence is CASTPGGVVQPQHF. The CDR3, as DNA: TGTGCCAGCACCCCGGGCGGGGTTGTTCAGCCCCAGCATTTT.

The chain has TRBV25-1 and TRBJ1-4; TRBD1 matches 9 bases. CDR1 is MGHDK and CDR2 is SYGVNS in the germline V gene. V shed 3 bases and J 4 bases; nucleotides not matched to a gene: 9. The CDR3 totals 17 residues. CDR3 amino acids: CASSDQHRGRSNEKLFF. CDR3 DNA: TGTGCCAGCAGTGACCAACACAGGGGGCGGAGTAATGAAAAACTGTTTTTT.

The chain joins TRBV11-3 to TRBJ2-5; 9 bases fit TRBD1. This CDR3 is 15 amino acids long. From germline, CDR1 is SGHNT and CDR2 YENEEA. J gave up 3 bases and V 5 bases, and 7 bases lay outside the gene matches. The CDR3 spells CASSAPGQGKETQYF. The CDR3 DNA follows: TGTGCCAGCAGCGCCCCGGGACAGGGCAAAGAGACCCAGTACTTC.

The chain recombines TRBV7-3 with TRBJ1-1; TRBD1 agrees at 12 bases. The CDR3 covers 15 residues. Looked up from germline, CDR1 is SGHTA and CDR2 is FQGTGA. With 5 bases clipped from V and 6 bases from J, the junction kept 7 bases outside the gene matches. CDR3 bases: TGTGCCAGCAGCCCGGGGACAGGGGGCCTGGCTGAAGCTTTCTTT. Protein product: CASSPGTGGLAEAFF.

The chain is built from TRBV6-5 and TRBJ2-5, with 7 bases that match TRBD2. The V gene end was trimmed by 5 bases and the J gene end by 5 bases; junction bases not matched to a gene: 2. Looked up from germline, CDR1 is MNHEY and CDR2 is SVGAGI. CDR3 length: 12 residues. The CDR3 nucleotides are TGTGCCAGCAGTCCAGCGGGGGAGACCCAGTACTTC. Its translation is CASSPAGETQYF.

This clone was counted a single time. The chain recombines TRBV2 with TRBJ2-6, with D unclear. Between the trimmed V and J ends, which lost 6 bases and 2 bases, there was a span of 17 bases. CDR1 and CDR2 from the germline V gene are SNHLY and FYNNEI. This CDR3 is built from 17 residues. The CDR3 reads CASRPSRLGAGANVLTF. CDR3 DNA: TGTGCCAGCAGGCCGTCGAGACTTGGAGCTGGGGCCAACGTCCTGACTTTC.

CDR3 in amino acids: CASSQDGTGGQPQHF. DNA for the CDR3: TGCGCCAGCAGCCAAGATGGAACAGGGGGCCAGCCCCAGCATTTT. The chain carries TRBV4-1 and TRBJ1-5; TRBD1 aligns across 9 bases. Germline V gene sequence: CDR1 MGHRA, CDR2 YSYEKL. The CDR3 is made up of 15 amino acids. V lost 0 bases and J lost 7; bases outside the gene matches: 4.

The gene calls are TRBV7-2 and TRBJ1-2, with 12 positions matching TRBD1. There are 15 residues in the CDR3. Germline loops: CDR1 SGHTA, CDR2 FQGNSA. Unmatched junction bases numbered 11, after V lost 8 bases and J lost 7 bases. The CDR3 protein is CASGPLGQGAGGYTF. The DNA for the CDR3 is TGTGCCAGCGGTCCCCTGGGACAGGGGGCAGGTGGCTACACCTTC.

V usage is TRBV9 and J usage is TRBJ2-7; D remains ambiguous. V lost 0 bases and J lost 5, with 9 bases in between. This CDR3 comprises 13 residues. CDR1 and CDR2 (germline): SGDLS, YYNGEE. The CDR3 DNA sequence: TGTGCCAGCAGCGTAGGGATCCTAGACGAGCAGTACTTC. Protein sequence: CASSVGILDEQYF.

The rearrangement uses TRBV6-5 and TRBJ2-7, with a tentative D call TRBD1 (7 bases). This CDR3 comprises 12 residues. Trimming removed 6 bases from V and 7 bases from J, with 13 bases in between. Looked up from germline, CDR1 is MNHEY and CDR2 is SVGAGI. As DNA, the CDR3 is TGTGCCAGCAGACCTTCAGGGGGGGAGCAGTACTTC. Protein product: CASRPSGGEQYF.

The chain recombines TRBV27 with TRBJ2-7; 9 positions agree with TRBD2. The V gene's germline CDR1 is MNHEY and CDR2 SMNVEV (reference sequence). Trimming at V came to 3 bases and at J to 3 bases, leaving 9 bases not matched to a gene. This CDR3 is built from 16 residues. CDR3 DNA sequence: TGTGCCAGCAGTTTCCTCTTAGCGGGGGATTACTACGAGCAGTACTTC. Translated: CASSFLLAGDYYEQYF.

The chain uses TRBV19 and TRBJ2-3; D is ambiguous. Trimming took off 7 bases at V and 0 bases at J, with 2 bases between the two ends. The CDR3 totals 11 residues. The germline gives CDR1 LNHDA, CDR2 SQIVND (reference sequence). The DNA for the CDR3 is TGTGCCAGTACAAGCACAGATACGCAGTATTTT. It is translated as CASTSTDTQYF.